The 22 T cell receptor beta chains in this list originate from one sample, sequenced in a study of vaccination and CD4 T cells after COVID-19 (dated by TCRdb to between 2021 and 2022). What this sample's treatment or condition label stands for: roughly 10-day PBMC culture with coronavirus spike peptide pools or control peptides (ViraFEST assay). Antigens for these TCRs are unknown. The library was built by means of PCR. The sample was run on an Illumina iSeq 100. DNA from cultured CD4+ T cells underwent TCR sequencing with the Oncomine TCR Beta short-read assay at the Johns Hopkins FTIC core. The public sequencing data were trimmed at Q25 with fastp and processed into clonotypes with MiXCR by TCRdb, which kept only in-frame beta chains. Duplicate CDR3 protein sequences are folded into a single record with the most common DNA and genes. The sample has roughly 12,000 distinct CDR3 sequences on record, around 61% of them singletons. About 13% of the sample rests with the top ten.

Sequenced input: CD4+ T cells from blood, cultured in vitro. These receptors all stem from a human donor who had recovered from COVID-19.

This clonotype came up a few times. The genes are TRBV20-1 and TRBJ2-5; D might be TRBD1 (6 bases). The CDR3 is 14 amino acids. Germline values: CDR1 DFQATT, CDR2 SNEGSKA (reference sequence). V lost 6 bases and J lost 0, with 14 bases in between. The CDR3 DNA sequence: TGCAGTGCCACACCGACAGGTGACCAAGAGACCCAGTACTTC. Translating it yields CSATPTGDQETQYF.

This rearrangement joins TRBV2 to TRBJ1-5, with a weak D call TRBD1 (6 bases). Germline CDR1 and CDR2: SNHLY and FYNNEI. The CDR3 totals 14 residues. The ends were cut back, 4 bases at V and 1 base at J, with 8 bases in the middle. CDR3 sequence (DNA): TGTGCCAGCAGTGGGCAGGGGAGCAATCAGCCCCAGCATTTT. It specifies CASSGQGSNQPQHF.

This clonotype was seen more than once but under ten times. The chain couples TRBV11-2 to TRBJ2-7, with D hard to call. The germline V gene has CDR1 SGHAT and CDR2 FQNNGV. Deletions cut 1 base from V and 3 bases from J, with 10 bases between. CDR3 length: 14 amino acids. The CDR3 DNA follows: TGTGCCAGCAGCTTAGCGGCTCAAGGCTACGAGCAGTACTTC. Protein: CASSLAAQGYEQYF.

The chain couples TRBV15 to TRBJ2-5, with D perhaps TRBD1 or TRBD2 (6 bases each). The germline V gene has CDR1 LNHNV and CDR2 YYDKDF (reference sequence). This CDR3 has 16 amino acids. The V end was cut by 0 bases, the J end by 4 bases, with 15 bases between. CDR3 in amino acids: CATSRDPGRGGETQYF. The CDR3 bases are TGTGCCACCAGCAGAGATCCTGGCAGGGGAGGAGAGACCCAGTACTTC.

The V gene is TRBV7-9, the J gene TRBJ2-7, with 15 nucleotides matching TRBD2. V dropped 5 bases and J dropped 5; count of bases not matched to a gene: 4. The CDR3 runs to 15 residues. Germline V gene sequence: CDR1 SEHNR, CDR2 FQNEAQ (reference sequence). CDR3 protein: CASSPGTSGGNEQYF. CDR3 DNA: TGTGCCAGCAGCCCCGGGACTAGCGGGGGGAACGAGCAGTACTTC. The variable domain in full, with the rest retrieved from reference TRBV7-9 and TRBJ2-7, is DTGVSQNPRHKITKRGQNVTFRCDPISEHNRLYWYRQTLGQGPEFLTYFQNEAQLEKSRLLSDRFSAERPKGSFSTLEIQRTEQGDSAMYLCASSPGTSGGNEQYFGPGTRLTVT.

The CDR3 is CSALTGLSNQPQHF. As DNA, the CDR3 is TGCAGTGCTCTGACAGGGTTGAGCAATCAGCCCCAGCATTTT. The chain has TRBV20-1 and TRBJ1-5; 7 positions match TRBD1. This CDR3 has 14 amino acids. Per the germline V gene, CDR1 is DFQATT and CDR2 is SNEGSKA (reference sequence). The J segment lost 1 base and the V segment lost 5 bases, leaving 5 bases of the junction unmatched.

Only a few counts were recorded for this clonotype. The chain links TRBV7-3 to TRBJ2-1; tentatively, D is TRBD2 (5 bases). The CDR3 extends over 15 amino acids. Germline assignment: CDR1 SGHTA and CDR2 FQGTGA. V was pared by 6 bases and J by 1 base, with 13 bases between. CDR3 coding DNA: TGTGCCAGCAGTTCCCGAGGAGGTTCCTACAATGAGCAGTTCTTC. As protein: CASSSRGGSYNEQFF.

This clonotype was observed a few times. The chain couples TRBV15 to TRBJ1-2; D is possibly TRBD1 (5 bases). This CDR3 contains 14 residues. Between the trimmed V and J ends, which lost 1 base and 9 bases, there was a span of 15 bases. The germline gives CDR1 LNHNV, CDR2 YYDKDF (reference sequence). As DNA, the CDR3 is TGTGCCACCAGCAGAGTTGGGGCAGCCCGAAGCTACACCTTC. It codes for CATSRVGAARSYTF.

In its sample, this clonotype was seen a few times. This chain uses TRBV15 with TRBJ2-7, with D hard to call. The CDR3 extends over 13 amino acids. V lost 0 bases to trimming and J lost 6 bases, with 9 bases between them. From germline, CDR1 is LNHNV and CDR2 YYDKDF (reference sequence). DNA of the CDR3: TGTGCCACCAGCAGAGACATTGTACGCGAGCAGTACTTC. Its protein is CATSRDIVREQYF.

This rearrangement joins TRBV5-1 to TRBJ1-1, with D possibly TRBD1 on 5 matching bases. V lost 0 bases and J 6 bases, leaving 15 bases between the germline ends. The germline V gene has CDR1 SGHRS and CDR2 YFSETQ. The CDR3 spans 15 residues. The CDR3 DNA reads TGCGCCAGCAGCTTGGGTGACAGATGGGATCCTGAAGCTTTCTTT. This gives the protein CASSLGDRWDPEAFF.

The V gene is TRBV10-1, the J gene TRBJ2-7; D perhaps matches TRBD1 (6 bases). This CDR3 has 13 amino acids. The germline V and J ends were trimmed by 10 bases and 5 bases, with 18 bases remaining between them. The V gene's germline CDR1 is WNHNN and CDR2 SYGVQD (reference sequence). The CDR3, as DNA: TGCGCCACCCAACAGGGCCCTCGGGACGAGCAGTACTTC. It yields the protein CATQQGPRDEQYF.

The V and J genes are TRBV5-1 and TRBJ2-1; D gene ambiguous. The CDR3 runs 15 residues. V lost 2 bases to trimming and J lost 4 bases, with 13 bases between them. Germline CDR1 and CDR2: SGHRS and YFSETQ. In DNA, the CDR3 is TGCGCCAGCAGCTTAGAGGCCTCCGATTACAATGAGCAGTTCTTC. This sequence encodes CASSLEASDYNEQFF.

The CDR3 here is CASSYETLKVGPLHF. Here the CDR3 DNA reads TGTGCCAGCAGTTATGAAACCCTCAAGGTTGGACCCCTCCACTTT. The V gene is TRBV6-5, the J gene TRBJ1-6; D gene ambiguous. V was trimmed by 3 bases and J by 12 bases, leaving 18 bases between them. The CDR3 length is 15 residues. Germline CDR1 is MNHEY and CDR2 is SVGAGI.

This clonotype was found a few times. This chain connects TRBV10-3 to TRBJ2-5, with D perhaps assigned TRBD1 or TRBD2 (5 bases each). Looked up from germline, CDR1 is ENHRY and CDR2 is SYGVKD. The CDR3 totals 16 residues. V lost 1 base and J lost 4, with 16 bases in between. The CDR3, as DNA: TGTGCCATCAGTGAGTTCTCCACAAGGGGAGCAGAGACCCAGTACTTC. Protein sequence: CAISEFSTRGAETQYF.

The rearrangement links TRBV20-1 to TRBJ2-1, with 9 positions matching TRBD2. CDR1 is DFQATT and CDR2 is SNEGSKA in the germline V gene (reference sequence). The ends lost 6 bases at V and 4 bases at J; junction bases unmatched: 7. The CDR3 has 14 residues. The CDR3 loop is CSALSGRIYNEQFF. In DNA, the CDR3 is TGCAGTGCCTTAAGCGGGAGGATTTACAATGAGCAGTTCTTC.

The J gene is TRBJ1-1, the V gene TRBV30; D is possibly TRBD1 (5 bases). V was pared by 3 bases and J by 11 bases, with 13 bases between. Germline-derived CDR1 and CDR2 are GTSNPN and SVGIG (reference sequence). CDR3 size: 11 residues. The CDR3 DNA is TGTGCCTGGAGCAGAACTCGGGGGGCTTTCTTT. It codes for CAWSRTRGAFF.

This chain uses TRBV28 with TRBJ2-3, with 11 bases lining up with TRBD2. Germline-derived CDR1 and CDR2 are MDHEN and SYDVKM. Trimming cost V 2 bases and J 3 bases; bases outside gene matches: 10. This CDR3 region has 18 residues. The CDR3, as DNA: TGTGCCAGCAGTTTACGTAGCGGGAGGGCCTTTAATACAGATACGCAGTATTTT. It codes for CASSLRSGRAFNTDTQYF. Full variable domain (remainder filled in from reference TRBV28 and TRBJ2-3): DVKVTQSSRYLVKRTGEKVFLECVQDMDHENMFWYRQDPGLGLRLIYFSYDVKMKEKGDIPEGYSVSREKKERFSLILESASTNQTSMYLCASSLRSGRAFNTDTQYFGPGTRLTVL.

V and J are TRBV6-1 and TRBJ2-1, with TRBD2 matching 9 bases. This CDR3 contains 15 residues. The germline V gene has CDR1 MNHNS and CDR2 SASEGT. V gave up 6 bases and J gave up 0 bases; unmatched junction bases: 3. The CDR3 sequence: CASRVSGGSYNEQFF. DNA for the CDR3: TGTGCCAGCAGAGTTAGCGGGGGCTCCTACAATGAGCAGTTCTTC.

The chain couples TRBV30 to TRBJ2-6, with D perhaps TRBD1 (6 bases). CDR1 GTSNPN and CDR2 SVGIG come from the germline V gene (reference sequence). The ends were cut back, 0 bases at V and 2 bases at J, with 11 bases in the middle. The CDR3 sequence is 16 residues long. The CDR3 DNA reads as TGTGCCTGGAGTGTACCCAGGGGCGCTGGGGCCAACGTCCTGACTTTC. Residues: CAWSVPRGAGANVLTF.

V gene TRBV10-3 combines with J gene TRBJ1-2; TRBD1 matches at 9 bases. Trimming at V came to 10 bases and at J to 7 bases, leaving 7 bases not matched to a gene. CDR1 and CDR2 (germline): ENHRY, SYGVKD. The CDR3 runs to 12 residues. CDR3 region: CATAGTGPGYTF. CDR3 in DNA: TGTGCCACCGCCGGGACAGGGCCTGGCTACACCTTC.

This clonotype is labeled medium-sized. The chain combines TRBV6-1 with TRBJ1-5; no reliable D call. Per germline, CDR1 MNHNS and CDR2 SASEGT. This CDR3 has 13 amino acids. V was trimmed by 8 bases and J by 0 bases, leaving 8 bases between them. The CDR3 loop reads CASLGHSNQPQHF. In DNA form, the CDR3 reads TGTGCCAGCCTGGGCCATAGCAATCAGCCCCAGCATTTT.

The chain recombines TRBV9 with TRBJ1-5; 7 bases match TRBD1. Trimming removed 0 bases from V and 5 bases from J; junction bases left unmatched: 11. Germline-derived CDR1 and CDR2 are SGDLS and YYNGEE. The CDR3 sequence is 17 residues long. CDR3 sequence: CASSVALGQGDHQPQHF. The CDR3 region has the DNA TGTGCCAGCAGCGTAGCTTTAGGGCAGGGGGACCATCAGCCCCAGCATTTT.